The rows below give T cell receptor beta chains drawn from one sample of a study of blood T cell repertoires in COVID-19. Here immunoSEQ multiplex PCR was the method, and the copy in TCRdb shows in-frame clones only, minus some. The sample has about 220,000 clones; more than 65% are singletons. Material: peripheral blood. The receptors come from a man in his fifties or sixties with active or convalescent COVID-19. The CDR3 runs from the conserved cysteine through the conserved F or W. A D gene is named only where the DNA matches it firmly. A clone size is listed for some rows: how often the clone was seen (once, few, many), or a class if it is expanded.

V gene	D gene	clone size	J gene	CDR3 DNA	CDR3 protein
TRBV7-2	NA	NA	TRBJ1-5	TGTGCCAGCAGCTTGCAGGGTTTGGATCAGCCCCAGCATTTT	CASSLQGLDQPQHF
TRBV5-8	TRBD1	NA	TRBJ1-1	TGTGCCAGCAGCTTCCACAGGGGTCGGAACACTGAAGCTTTCTTT	CASSFHRGRNTEAFF
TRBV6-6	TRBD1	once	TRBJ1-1	TGTGCCAGCAGACTCAGACAGGGGACCATGAACACTGAAGCTTTCTTT	CASRLRQGTMNTEAFF
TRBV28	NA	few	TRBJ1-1	TGTGCCAGCAGTCCTTGGACAGAGTTCACTGAAGCTTTCTTT	CASSPWTEFTEAFF
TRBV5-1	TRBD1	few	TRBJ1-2	TGCGCCAGCAGCTCGACAGGGGGCGGCTATGGCTACACCTTC	CASSSTGGGYGYTF
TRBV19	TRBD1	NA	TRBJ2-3	TGTGCCAGTAGTACCCCTGACAGGGCTCCTTGGTTGCAGTATTTT	CASSTPDRAPWLQYF
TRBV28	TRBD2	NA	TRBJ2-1	TGTGCCAGCAGTGTCTTTCAAGCCGGACTAGCGGGAGTTCAGGAGCAGTTCTTC	CASSVFQAGLAGVQEQFF
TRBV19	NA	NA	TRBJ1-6	TGTGCCAGTAGTCCCTATGACCGGAGCTCCTATAATTCACCCCTCCACTTT	CASSPYDRSSYNSPLHF
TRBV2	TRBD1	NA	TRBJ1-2	TGTGCCAGCAGTGAATCTGGTCAGGGGGGTTTAGGCTACACCTTC	CASSESGQGGLGYTF
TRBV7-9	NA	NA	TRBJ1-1	TGTGCCAGCAGCAGGGTCTCCACTGAAGCTTTCTTT	CASSRVSTEAFF
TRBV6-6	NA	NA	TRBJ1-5	TGTGCCAGCAGTGCCAGGGTAAGCAATCAGCCCCAGCATTTT	CASSARVSNQPQHF
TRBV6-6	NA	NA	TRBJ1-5	TGTGCCAGCAGTCAACAACGAAGGGGACTGAGCAATCAGCCCCAGCATTTT	CASSQQRRGLSNQPQHF
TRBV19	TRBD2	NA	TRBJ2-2	TGTGCCAGTAAAATTGGACTAGCGGCTTCCACCGGGGAGCTGTTTTTT	CASKIGLAASTGELFF
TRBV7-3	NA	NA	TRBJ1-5	TGTGCCAGCAGCCTTCCTAAAAGGGGGTATAGCAATCAGCCCCAGCATTTT	CASSLPKRGYSNQPQHF
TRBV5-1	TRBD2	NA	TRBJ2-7	TGCGCCAGCAGCTTGGGGGGCCCGGGACTAGCGGACTACGAGCAGTACTTC	CASSLGGPGLADYEQYF
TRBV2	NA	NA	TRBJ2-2	TGTGCCAGTGACCAGGGCCGGCGCGGGGAGCTGTTTTTT	CASDQGRRGELFF
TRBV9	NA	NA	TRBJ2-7	TGTGCCAGCAGCGTAGAGGCAGGGGTATCCTACGAGCAGTACTTC	CASSVEAGVSYEQYF